The TCR beta chain under discussion was sequenced for a study of cytomegalovirus exposure and HLA in healthy donors. Primers: 60 Vbeta forward and 13 Jbeta reverse. Libraries were prepared by immunoSEQ multiplex PCR; TCRdb keeps only in-frame clonotypes and omits some of them. The sample records 70,000 or so clones, approximately 80% being singletons. Germline CDR1 is GTSNPN and CDR2 is SVGIG (reference sequence). Trimming took 7 bases from V and 4 from J; bases not matched to a gene: 8. CDR3 length: 13 residues. The chain combines TRBV30 with TRBJ1-2, with 8 bases that match TRBD1. The clonotype originates from a man aged 18 to 29 in good health and CMV-seropositive. The sequenced material came from PBMCs. The chain's CDR3 is CALTGEAIYGYTF. The CDR3 DNA reads TGTGCCTTGACAGGGGAGGCAATCTATGGCTACACCTTC.